This section outlines one T cell receptor beta chain sequence together with its context. Sequencing was performed with immunoSEQ multiplex PCR; in TCRdb, only in-frame clones are kept and a portion is missing. The repertoire consists of under 50,000 clones, with 93% occurring once and the leading ten covering around 1%. The sample originates from a study of blood T cell repertoires in COVID-19. Seattle-derived patients entered the study during active infection and were followed longitudinally. This clonotype was obtained from a man between 60 and 75 years old with COVID-19, enrolled during active disease. The sequenced sample was peripheral blood.

The CDR3 region is CASSQLSTISSYGYTF. CDR3 sequence (DNA): TGCGCCAGCAGCCAACTGAGTACCATCTCCTCCTATGGCTACACCTTC. The chain couples TRBV4-1 to TRBJ1-2; D remains ambiguous. Per germline, CDR1 MGHRA and CDR2 YSYEKL. This CDR3 spans 16 amino acids. Between the trimmed V and J ends, which lost 2 bases and 4 bases, there was a span of 17 bases.